Following are 31 T cell receptor beta chains from one sample sequenced in a study of T-cell reconstitution after alpha-beta-depleted transplantation in children listed by TCRdb under 2016. The library was prepared using PCR. The data were produced on an Illumina HiSeq 2500. TCR library preparation used molecular barcoding, with unique molecular identifiers applied to normalize quantification of the TCRbeta repertoire. In-frame beta chains were kept once TCRdb had trimmed the public reads at Q25 with fastp and called clones with MiXCR. Here each entry gathers all rows of one CDR3 protein and keeps the most common genes and DNA. The sample includes 380,000 or so distinct CDR3 sequences, with more than 10% observed a single time. About 4% of the sample rests with the top ten. Sequencing was performed on PBMCs, taken from the stem cell graft. The receptors come from a human donor who donated a stem cell graft to a child with Fanconi anemia.

This clonotype has a handful of counts. This chain connects TRBV2 to TRBJ1-1, with D maybe TRBD1 (5 bases). CDR3 length equals 13 residues. The V end was cut by 5 bases, the J end by 6 bases, with 13 bases between. CDR1 and CDR2 (germline): SNHLY, FYNNEI. Written as DNA, the CDR3 is TGTGCCAGCAGTCGCTTACAAGGGGCTGAAGCTTTCTTT. It encodes CASSRLQGAEAFF. The full variable domain, rest sourced from reference TRBV2 and TRBJ1-1, is EPEVTQTPSHQVTQMGQEVILRCVPISNHLYFYWYRQILGQKVEFLVSFYNNEISEKSEIFDDQFSVERPDGSNFTLKIRSTKLEDSAMYFCASSRLQGAEAFFGQGTRLTVV.

This clonotype has ten or more counts. The chain couples TRBV7-8 to TRBJ2-7; 10 positions match TRBD2. Germline V gene lookup returns CDR1 SGHVS and CDR2 FQNEAQ. Germline trimming cut 4 bases from V and 4 bases from J; bases unmatched to any gene: 10. This CDR3 comprises 16 residues. CDR3 loop: CASSSRLAGRLYEQYF. CDR3 in DNA: TGTGCCAGCAGCTCTCGACTAGCGGGTAGACTTTACGAGCAGTACTTC. Based on the CDR3 plus reference TRBV7-8 and TRBJ2-7, the full variable domain is GAGVSQSPRYKVAKRGQDVALRCDPISGHVSLFWYQQALGQGPEFLTYFQNEAQLDKSGLPSDRFFAERPEGSVSTLKIQRTQQEDSAVYLCASSSRLAGRLYEQYFGPGTRLTVT.

V is TRBV28 and J is TRBJ1-5; D is undetermined. Germline CDR1 reads MDHEN; CDR2 reads SYDVKM. The CDR3 covers 16 residues. V was pared by 2 bases and J by 0 bases, with 11 bases between. CDR3: CASSLRATNSNQPQHF. The CDR3, as DNA: TGTGCCAGCAGTTTACGGGCTACTAATAGCAATCAGCCCCAGCATTTT. The full variable domain, rest sourced from reference TRBV28 and TRBJ1-5, is DVKVTQSSRYLVKRTGEKVFLECVQDMDHENMFWYRQDPGLGLRLIYFSYDVKMKEKGDIPEGYSVSREKKERFSLILESASTNQTSMYLCASSLRATNSNQPQHFGDGTRLSIL.

This clonotype was recorded a few times. The genes are TRBV28 and TRBJ2-7; D ambiguous. V gave up 5 bases and J gave up 4 bases, with 12 bases separating them. Germline V gene sequence: CDR1 MDHEN, CDR2 SYDVKM. The CDR3 extends over 13 amino acids. The CDR3 sequence: CASSDSIYYEQYV. The DNA of the CDR3 is TGTGCCAGCAGTGACTCGATATATTACGAGCAGTACGTC.

This rearrangement joins TRBV12-3 or TRBV12-4 to TRBJ1-6, with D perhaps TRBD1 (5 bases). There are 15 residues in the CDR3. V was cut by 4 bases and J by 7 bases, with 14 bases left in between. For the CDR3, the DNA is TGTGCCAGCAGTTCGACGGGACCCCTGAATTCACCCCTCCACTTT. Its translation is CASSSTGPLNSPLHF.

In DNA, the CDR3 is TGTGCCAGCAGTCAACGACTGAACTCCTACAATGAGCAGTTCTTC. Translation: CASSQRLNSYNEQFF. The chain employs TRBV6-2 or TRBV6-3 and TRBJ2-1; D not resolved. The CDR3 loop spans 15 amino acids. The V gene lost 5 bases and the J gene lost 0 bases, with 11 bases spanning the gap. Germline assignment: CDR1 MNHEY and CDR2 SVGEGT.

V and J are TRBV7-9 and TRBJ1-4; the D is unclear. Germline V gene data show CDR1 as SEHNR and CDR2 as FQNEAQ (reference sequence). CDR3 length equals 16 residues. V gave up 4 bases and J gave up 0 bases, with 12 bases separating them. CDR3 DNA: TGTGCCAGCAGCTCCCGGGAACCCGCAACTAATGAAAAACTGTTTTTT. Its protein is CASSSREPATNEKLFF.

Ten or more counts support this clonotype. The chain employs TRBV12-3 or TRBV12-4 and TRBJ2-3; no definite D call. The length of the CDR3 is 12 residues. V was clipped by 3 bases and J by 6 bases, with 7 bases between them. Here the CDR3 DNA reads TGTGCCAGCAGTTTCCGACGGGATACGCAGTATTTT. Translation: CASSFRRDTQYF.

This clonotype came up a few times. The chain has TRBV27 and TRBJ1-2, with D possibly being TRBD1 (6 bases). CDR3 length: 11 amino acids. Trimming removed 8 bases from V and 12 bases from J, with 16 bases in between. Germline lookup yields CDR1 MNHEY and CDR2 SMNVEV (reference sequence). The CDR3, as DNA: TGTGCCAGCGGCAGGGGTTCGGTTCACACCTTC. This translates into CASGRGSVHTF.

This clonotype was counted only a few times. The chain recombines TRBV6-2 or TRBV6-3 with TRBJ1-2; D perhaps matches TRBD1 (5 bases). V lost 4 bases, J lost 4 bases, and 13 bases lay in between. CDR1 is MNHEY, CDR2 SVGEGT, per germline. This CDR3 comprises 14 residues. The CDR3: CASSFQGARYGYTF. The CDR3, as DNA: TGTGCCAGCAGTTTCCAGGGCGCTCGCTATGGCTACACCTTC.

This clonotype has just a few counts. The rearrangement joins TRBV20-1 to TRBJ2-1, with D possibly TRBD2 on 6 matching bases. The CDR3 consists of 16 residues. Germline V gene sequence: CDR1 DFQATT, CDR2 SNEGSKA (reference sequence). V lost 5 bases and J 1 base, leaving 18 bases between the germline ends. CDR3 amino acids: CSAPELGGRSYNEQFF. CDR3 DNA: TGCAGTGCTCCTGAGCTCGGAGGGAGGTCCTACAATGAGCAGTTCTTC.

The chain links TRBV6-2 or TRBV6-3 to TRBJ1-5, with no clear D. The germline V and J ends were trimmed by 5 bases and 5 bases, with 13 bases remaining between them. CDR3 length: 14 amino acids. In germline, CDR1 is MNHEY, CDR2 SVGEGT. This chain's CDR3 is CASSAGFSHQPQHF. The DNA of the CDR3 is TGTGCCAGCAGTGCGGGTTTCTCGCATCAGCCCCAGCATTTT.

This clonotype was counted between two and nine times. This rearrangement joins TRBV5-1 to TRBJ2-1; 9 bases map to TRBD1. Germline CDR1 reads SGHRS; CDR2 reads YFSETQ. Germline trimming cut 4 bases from V and 2 bases from J; bases unmatched to any gene: 10. CDR3 length: 17 amino acids. The CDR3 region has the DNA TGCGCCAGCAGCCCGACCCCCACAGGGGGCGCCTACAATGAGCAGTTCTTC. Its translation: CASSPTPTGGAYNEQFF.

There are a few counts of this clonotype. The CDR3 spells CASSGDRGMAEAFF. For the CDR3, the DNA is TGTGCCAGCAGCGGGGACAGGGGGATGGCTGAAGCTTTCTTT. The chain couples TRBV7-9 to TRBJ1-1; 11 bases agree with TRBD1. J was trimmed by 6 bases and V by 5 bases; bases with no gene match: 5. Germline loops: CDR1 SEHNR, CDR2 FQNEAQ (reference sequence). CDR3 length: 14 residues.

This chain links TRBV2 with TRBJ2-2, with TRBD1 identical over 8 bases. V gave up 4 bases and J gave up 0 bases; unmatched junction bases: 4. The germline CDR1 and CDR2 sequences are SNHLY and FYNNEI. This CDR3 has 16 residues. The CDR3 DNA sequence: TGTGCCAGCAGTGCTCTGGGACAGGCGAACACCGGGGAGCTGTTTTTT. Its protein is CASSALGQANTGELFF.

In this sample, this clonotype turned up many times. The chain has TRBV9 and TRBJ1-4; tentatively, D is TRBD1 (6 bases). The CDR3 extends over 14 amino acids. Per the germline V gene, CDR1 is SGDLS and CDR2 is YYNGEE. The V gene lost 0 bases and the J gene lost 6 bases, with 9 bases spanning the gap. The CDR3, as DNA: TGTGCCAGCAGCGTAGCAGGGGCGGATGAAAAACTGTTTTTT. Its translation: CASSVAGADEKLFF.

This clonotype was counted at least ten times. V is TRBV5-1 and J is TRBJ1-1; 8 bases match TRBD1. The V gene's germline CDR1 is SGHRS and CDR2 YFSETQ. V lost 0 bases, J lost 3 bases, and 4 bases stayed unmatched. The CDR3 totals 15 residues. The CDR3 nucleotides are TGCGCCAGCAGCTTGGAGCAGGGGGCCCACACTGAAGCTTTCTTT. Protein product: CASSLEQGAHTEAFF.

The gene calls are TRBV5-1 and TRBJ2-5; no clear D gene. Germline V lookup: CDR1 SGHRS, CDR2 YFSETQ. V was shortened by 1 base and J by 5 bases, with 12 bases between the two germline ends. This CDR3 spans 14 amino acids. In nucleotides, the CDR3 is TGCGCCAGCAGCTTGACTGGATTTTTGGAGACCCAGTACTTC. Protein sequence: CASSLTGFLETQYF.

The rearrangement uses TRBV6-1 and TRBJ2-7, with TRBD2 identical over 7 bases. The CDR3 is 14 amino acids. The J segment lost 0 bases and the V segment lost 1 base, leaving 0 bases of the junction unmatched. Per the germline V gene, CDR1 is MNHNS and CDR2 is SASEGT. The CDR3 nucleotides read TGTGCCAGCAGTGAAGGCGGGGGCTCCTACGAGCAGTACGTC. Residues: CASSEGGGSYEQYV.

The rearrangement uses TRBV11-1 and TRBJ2-5, with D perhaps being TRBD1 or TRBD2 (5 bases each). CDR3 length: 17 amino acids. V was clipped by 6 bases and J by 5 bases, with 25 bases between them. CDR1 and CDR2 (germline): SGHAT, FQDESV (reference sequence). Here the CDR3 reads CASSTGMGRMRPETQYF. The CDR3 DNA is TGTGCCAGCAGTACCGGCATGGGACGGATGAGGCCCGAGACCCAGTACTTC.

As regards this clonotype: This may come from a read error, since a much larger clone is one base off. The rearrangement links TRBV7-2 to TRBJ2-5; D remains unclear. The length of the CDR3 is 13 residues. Germline V gives CDR1 SGHTA, CDR2 FQGNSA. V dropped 1 base and J dropped 2 bases, with 5 bases sitting between them. The CDR3 reads CASSLVVQETQYF. The CDR3 region has the DNA TGTGCCAGCAGCTTAGTGGTACAAGAGACCCAGTACTTC.

The gene calls are TRBV20-1 and TRBJ2-1; 8 bases match TRBD2. V gave up 4 bases and J gave up 5 bases; unmatched junction bases: 19. The CDR3 consists of 18 residues. Germline CDR1 and CDR2: DFQATT and SNEGSKA (reference sequence). The CDR3 DNA follows: TGCAGTGCTACCCGCGGGGGCGGGGGGATTCTCTTCCACAATGAGCAGTTCTTC. Protein: CSATRGGGGILFHNEQFF.

This clonotype was recorded many times. J is TRBJ1-1 and V is TRBV7-9, with D unresolved. V was clipped by 6 bases and J by 6 bases, with 8 bases between them. Per germline, CDR1 SEHNR and CDR2 FQNEAQ (reference sequence). The CDR3 runs to 11 residues. This CDR3 is CASSPKAEAFF. The CDR3 coding sequence is TGTGCCAGCAGTCCAAAGGCTGAAGCTTTCTTT.

This clonotype was recorded a few times. The CDR3 sequence: CASSVSGTSGVEQYF. DNA for the CDR3: TGCGCCAGCAGCGTCTCCGGGACTAGCGGGGTCGAGCAGTACTTC. This chain links TRBV5-1 with TRBJ2-7; the match to TRBD2 covers 13 bases. There are 15 residues in the CDR3. The V gene end was trimmed by 4 bases and the J gene end by 6 bases; junction bases not matched to a gene: 7. Looked up from germline, CDR1 is SGHRS and CDR2 is YFSETQ.

This chain joins TRBV6-2 or TRBV6-3 and TRBJ1-6, with TRBD1 matching over 7 bases. The CDR3 runs 14 residues. The ends lost 5 bases at V and 10 bases at J; junction bases unmatched: 8. Germline CDR1 is MNHEY and CDR2 is SVGEGT. The CDR3 loop reads CASSPGGGRSPLHF. The CDR3, as DNA: TGTGCCAGCAGTCCAGGGGGAGGTAGATCACCCCTCCACTTT.

The CDR3 reads CASTWTGDSTDTQYF. The CDR3 bases are TGTGCCAGCACCTGGACAGGGGATTCCACAGATACGCAGTATTTT. The chain combines TRBV25-1 with TRBJ2-3, with TRBD1 matching over 9 bases. CDR1 and CDR2 from the germline V gene are MGHDK and SYGVNS. After removal of 7 bases from V and 2 bases from J, the junction contained 7 bases not matched to a gene. The CDR3 is made up of 15 amino acids.

This clonotype was counted ten times or more. The chain links TRBV12-3 or TRBV12-4 to TRBJ2-5, with TRBD2 as a possible D gene (6 bases). The CDR3 runs 13 residues. V lost 8 bases and J lost 7, with 17 bases in between. CDR3 sequence (DNA): TGTGCCAGCGCCGGGACTGCGGAAGGGACCCAGTACTTC. Protein sequence: CASAGTAEGTQYF.

This clonotype was picked up a small number of times. This rearrangement joins TRBV7-3 to TRBJ2-7; D may be TRBD2 (6 bases). V gave up 1 base and J gave up 4 bases, with 11 bases separating them. The CDR3 covers 14 residues. Germline lookup yields CDR1 SGHTA and CDR2 FQGTGA. Here the CDR3 reads CASSLSAGPYEQYF. As DNA, the CDR3 is TGTGCCAGCAGCTTAAGCGCGGGACCGTACGAGCAGTACTTC. Drawing the rest from reference TRBV7-3 and TRBJ2-7, the complete variable domain is GAGVSQTPSNKVTEKGKYVELRCDPISGHTALYWYRQSLGQGPEFLIYFQGTGAADDSGLPNDRFFAVRPEGSVSTLKIQRTERGDSAVYLCASSLSAGPYEQYFGPGTRLTVT.

This clonotype showed up just a few times. The chain employs TRBV29-1 and TRBJ2-5, with 9 positions matching TRBD1. V lost 8 bases and J lost 2; bases outside the gene matches: 6. Per germline, CDR1 SQVTM and CDR2 ANQGSEA. This CDR3 is built from 13 residues. CDR3 DNA sequence: TGCAGCTCCCAACAGGGGGCGCAAGAGACCCAGTACTTC. Translating gives CSSQQGAQETQYF.

This clonotype was seen ten or more times. This chain joins TRBV5-4 and TRBJ2-5; 7 nucleotides line up with TRBD1. The CDR3 has 14 residues. CDR1 and CDR2 from the germline V gene are SGHNT and YYREEE (reference sequence). Trimming removed 4 bases from V and 4 bases from J; junction bases left unmatched: 7. The DNA of the CDR3 is TGTGCCAGCAGCGGAACCGGGACAGCAGAGACCCAGTACTTC. This gives the protein CASSGTGTAETQYF. The full variable domain, completed using reference TRBV5-4 and TRBJ2-5, is ETGVTQSPTHLIKTRGQQVTLRCSSQSGHNTVSWYQQALGQGPQFIFQYYREEENGRGNFPPRFSGLQFPNYSSELNVNALELDDSALYLCASSGTGTAETQYFGPGTRLLVL.

V and J are TRBV6-5 and TRBJ2-7, with D perhaps being TRBD1 or TRBD2 (5 bases each). Germline-derived CDR1 and CDR2 are MNHEY and SVGAGI. Trimming pared 4 bases from V and 4 bases from J, leaving 14 bases between. The CDR3 covers 14 residues. The CDR3 coding sequence is TGTGCCAGCAGTTTTCTCCCTGGGGGATACGAGCAGTACGTC. Its protein is CASSFLPGGYEQYV.